These 20 T cell receptor beta chains share one sample of origin, sequenced in a study of shared clonotypes between healthy human individuals. The table came from immunoSEQ multiplex PCR; TCRdb's copy has only in-frame clones and leaves some out. The sample yields some 380,000 clones, about 97% seen once. Sequencing was done on a sample of memory CD8+ T cells sorted from blood. The sample's subset: CD45RO+ cells pooled with CCR7-negative TemRA cells. These receptors came from a man younger than 40 in good health.

This clone has a single count. The chain is built from TRBV6-5 and TRBJ2-7; D perhaps matches TRBD1 (6 bases). V was shortened by 7 bases and J by 4 bases, with 8 bases between the two germline ends. The CDR3 is 11 amino acids. Looked up from germline, CDR1 is MNHEY and CDR2 is SVGAGI. CDR3 residues: CASTQGYEQYF. CDR3 nucleotides: TGTGCCAGCACACAGGGATACGAGCAGTACTTC.

V gene TRBV7-9 combines with J gene TRBJ2-3; 11 bases agree with TRBD2. The J segment lost 9 bases and the V segment lost 4 bases, leaving 6 bases of the junction unmatched. The germline V gene has CDR1 SEHNR and CDR2 FQNEAQ (reference sequence). The CDR3 spans 14 residues. The CDR3, as DNA: TGTGCCAGCAGCTCGTTTAGCGGGAGGGCCACGCAGTATTTT. Translated: CASSSFSGRATQYF.

The chain carries TRBV5-1 and TRBJ2-7; unclear D gene. Germline V gives CDR1 SGHRS, CDR2 YFSETQ. The CDR3 sequence is 12 residues long. V lost 2 bases, J lost 3 bases, and 6 bases lay in between. CDR3 bases: TGCGCCAGCAGCTTCGACCGCTACGAGCAGTACTTC. Translation gives CASSFDRYEQYF.

The chain is built from TRBV5-1 and TRBJ2-3; D uncertain. CDR1 is SGHRS, CDR2 YFSETQ, per germline. Trimming cost V 0 bases and J 5 bases, with 13 bases left between them. The CDR3 length is 15 residues. The CDR3 reads CASSLVPERGDTQYF. Here the CDR3 DNA reads TGCGCCAGCAGCTTGGTCCCCGAGCGAGGAGATACGCAGTATTTT.

The J gene is TRBJ1-3, the V gene TRBV18; tentative D call: TRBD1 (5 bases). Germline V gene sequence: CDR1 KGHSH, CDR2 LQKENI. V was shortened by 4 bases and J by 0 bases, with 7 bases between the two germline ends. The CDR3 loop spans 14 amino acids. CDR3 loop: CASSLDSSGNTIYF. CDR3 in DNA: TGTGCCAGCTCACTCGACAGCTCTGGAAACACCATATATTTT.

CDR3 nucleotides: TGTGCCAGCAGTGATGCAGGGGGCAATCAGCCCCAGCATTTT. Its protein product is CASSDAGGNQPQHF. This chain connects TRBV2 to TRBJ1-5; a possible D gene is TRBD1 (6 bases). The length of the CDR3 is 14 residues. Germline CDR1 reads SNHLY; CDR2 reads FYNNEI. V gave up 3 bases and J gave up 2 bases, with 8 bases separating them.

CDR3 DNA: TGCGCCAGCAGCAAATTAGGACAGGGGTTATACGAGCAGTACTTC. This translates into CASSKLGQGLYEQYF. The rearrangement uses TRBV5-1 and TRBJ2-7, with 9 nucleotides matching TRBD1. CDR3 length: 15 residues. V gave up 4 bases and J gave up 4 bases; unmatched junction bases: 9. Germline V gene data show CDR1 as SGHRS and CDR2 as YFSETQ.

The chain links TRBV4-1 to TRBJ1-1, with D hard to call. The CDR3 covers 13 residues. CDR1 is MGHRA and CDR2 is YSYEKL in the germline V gene. V lost 0 bases, J lost 7 bases, and 9 bases lay in between. CDR3 amino acids: CASSQDLGVEAFF. The CDR3 bases are TGCGCCAGCAGCCAAGATCTGGGTGTTGAAGCTTTCTTT.

In its sample, this clone was seen once. The junction differs from germline at one of its ends, possibly a read error. The chain links TRBV7-9 to TRBJ2-7; D may correspond to TRBD1 or TRBD2 (5 bases each). Germline V gene sequence: CDR1 SEHNR, CDR2 FQNEAQ (reference sequence). CDR3 size: 15 residues. The DNA for the CDR3 is TGTGCCAGCAGCTTATATGGTGACGGGGCCGACGAGCAGTGCTTC. This encodes CASSLYGDGADEQCF.

This clone occurred once. The V call is TRBV4-1, the J call TRBJ2-7; 9 bases map to TRBD1. Germline V gives CDR1 MGHRA, CDR2 YSYEKL. CDR3 length: 16 amino acids. J gave up 3 bases and V 1 base, and 7 bases lay outside the gene matches. DNA for the CDR3: TGCGCCAGCAGCCAAGGGCCGGGACAGGGTATCTACGAGCAGTACTTC. Translating it yields CASSQGPGQGIYEQYF.

The V gene is TRBV5-1, the J gene TRBJ2-2; possibly TRBD1 for D (6 bases). Germline V gene data show CDR1 as SGHRS and CDR2 as YFSETQ. There are 17 residues in the CDR3. V gave up 0 bases and J gave up 2 bases, with 14 bases separating them. As DNA, the CDR3 is TGCGCCAGCAGCTTGGGCGACAGGACGGCCAACACCGGGGAGCTGTTTTTT. Amino acid sequence: CASSLGDRTANTGELFF.

The V call is TRBV11-2, the J call TRBJ2-1; D call uncertain. This CDR3 comprises 13 residues. Looked up from germline, CDR1 is SGHAT and CDR2 is FQNNGV. The ends were cut back, 5 bases at V and 6 bases at J, with 11 bases in the middle. The DNA for the CDR3 is TGTGCCAGCAGCCCCACCTGGGGCAATGAGCAGTTCTTC. Its translation: CASSPTWGNEQFF.

This clone came up once. The gene calls are TRBV15 and TRBJ2-7, with 10 bases matching TRBD2. The germline CDR1 and CDR2 sequences are LNHNV and YYDKDF (reference sequence). There are 17 residues in the CDR3. V shed 3 bases, J shed 2 bases, and the junction held 10 bases outside the gene matches. The CDR3 coding sequence is TGTGCCACCAGCAGCGGACTAGCGGACGTAGATACCTACGAGCAGTACTTC. It encodes CATSSGLADVDTYEQYF.

In its sample, this clone was seen once. The chain recombines TRBV5-5 with TRBJ1-5, with D unresolved. V lost 0 bases to trimming and J lost 7 bases, with 17 bases between them. Germline V gives CDR1 SGHKS, CDR2 YYEKEE (reference sequence). The CDR3 length is 16 residues. The chain's CDR3 is CASSLGFDPRVQPQHF. DNA for the CDR3: TGTGCCAGCAGCTTGGGTTTTGATCCAAGGGTCCAGCCCCAGCATTTT.

Regarding this clone: Other DNA sequences from this sample encode an identical CDR3 as well. The chain uses TRBV6-1 and TRBJ1-1, with a weak D call TRBD1 (5 bases). CDR3 size: 14 residues. Trimming stripped 4 bases from V and 1 base from J, with 10 bases between. In germline, CDR1 is MNHNS, CDR2 SASEGT. The CDR3 bases are TGTGCCAGCAGTGTGGGGGGGAGGAACACTGAAGCTTTCTTT. Encoded protein: CASSVGGRNTEAFF.

The rearrangement joins TRBV7-9 to TRBJ2-3; 8 bases agree with TRBD2. The CDR3 covers 16 residues. V lost 1 base to trimming and J lost 0 bases; unmatched junction nucleotides: 3. The V gene's germline CDR1 is SEHNR and CDR2 FQNEAQ (reference sequence). This chain's CDR3 is CASSLGAGGSTDTQYF. CDR3 nucleotide sequence: TGTGCCAGCAGCTTAGGGGCGGGAGGAAGCACAGATACGCAGTATTTT.

The CDR3 DNA reads as TGTGCCAGCAGCTTAGGCGGGAGTGGGAAGTACGAGCAGTACTTC. This gives the protein CASSLGGSGKYEQYF. The V gene is TRBV7-9, the J gene TRBJ2-5; 7 bases match TRBD2. Matching the DNA end better, TRBJ2-7 makes the J call doubtful. This CDR3 has 15 residues. From germline, CDR1 is SEHNR and CDR2 FQNEAQ (reference sequence).

The chain has TRBV10-3 and TRBJ1-2; 9 positions agree with TRBD1. The CDR3 is 13 amino acids. The germline CDR1 and CDR2 sequences are ENHRY and SYGVKD. The trim removed 6 bases at V and 12 bases at J, leaving 11 bases unmatched. CDR3 sequence: CAIREGTGTRDTF. CDR3 DNA: TGTGCCATCAGGGAGGGGACAGGGACAAGGGACACCTTC.

The chain couples TRBV6-6 to TRBJ2-2, with unresolved D. In germline, CDR1 is MNHNY, CDR2 SVGAGI (reference sequence). This CDR3 contains 14 residues. V was shortened by 2 bases and J by 6 bases, with 10 bases between the two germline ends. CDR3 protein: CASSYTLFPGELFF. CDR3 coding DNA: TGTGCCAGCAGTTACACACTTTTTCCCGGGGAGCTGTTTTTT.

V is TRBV19 and J is TRBJ2-3; D gene unclear. Trimming took off 4 bases at V and 4 bases at J, with 9 bases between the two ends. Germline values: CDR1 LNHDA, CDR2 SQIVND (reference sequence). This CDR3 is 13 amino acids long. The CDR3 protein is CASSTFFPDTQYF. As DNA, the CDR3 is TGTGCCAGTAGTACCTTTTTCCCAGATACGCAGTATTTT.